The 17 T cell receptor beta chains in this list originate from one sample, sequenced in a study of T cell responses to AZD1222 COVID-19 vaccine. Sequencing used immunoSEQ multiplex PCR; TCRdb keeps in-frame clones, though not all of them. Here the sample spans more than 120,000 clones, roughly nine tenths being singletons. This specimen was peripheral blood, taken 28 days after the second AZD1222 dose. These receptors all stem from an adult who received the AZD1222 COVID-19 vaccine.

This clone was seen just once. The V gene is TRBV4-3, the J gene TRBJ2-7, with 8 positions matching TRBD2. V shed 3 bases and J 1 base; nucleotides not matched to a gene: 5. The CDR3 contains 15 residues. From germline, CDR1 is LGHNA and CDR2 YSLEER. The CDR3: CASSQAREASYEQYF. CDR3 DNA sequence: TGCGCCAGCAGCCAGGCGCGGGAGGCTTCCTACGAGCAGTACTTC.

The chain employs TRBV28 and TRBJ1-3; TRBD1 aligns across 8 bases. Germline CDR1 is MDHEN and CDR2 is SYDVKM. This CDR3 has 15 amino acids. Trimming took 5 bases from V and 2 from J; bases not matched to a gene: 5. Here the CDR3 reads CASSPSGGPGNTIYF. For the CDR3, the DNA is TGTGCCAGCAGTCCATCAGGGGGCCCTGGAAACACCATATATTTT.

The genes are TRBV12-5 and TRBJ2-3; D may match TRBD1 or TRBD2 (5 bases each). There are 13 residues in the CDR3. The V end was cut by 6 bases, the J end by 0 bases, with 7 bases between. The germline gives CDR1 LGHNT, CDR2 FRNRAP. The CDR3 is CASGRDSTDTQYF. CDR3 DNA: TGTGCTAGTGGACGGGACAGCACAGATACGCAGTATTTT.

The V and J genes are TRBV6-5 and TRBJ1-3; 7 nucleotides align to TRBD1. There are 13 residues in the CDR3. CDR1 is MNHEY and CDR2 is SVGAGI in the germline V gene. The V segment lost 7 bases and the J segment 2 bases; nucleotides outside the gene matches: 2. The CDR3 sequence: CASKQGPGNTIYF. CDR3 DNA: TGTGCCAGCAAACAGGGGCCTGGAAACACCATATATTTT.

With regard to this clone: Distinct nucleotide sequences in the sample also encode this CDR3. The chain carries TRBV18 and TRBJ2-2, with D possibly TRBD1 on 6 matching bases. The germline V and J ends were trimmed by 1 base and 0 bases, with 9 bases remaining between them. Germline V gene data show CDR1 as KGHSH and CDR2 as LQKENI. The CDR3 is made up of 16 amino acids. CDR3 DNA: TGTGCCAGCTCACCACGTTCAGGGGCGAACACCGGGGAGCTGTTTTTT. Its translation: CASSPRSGANTGELFF.

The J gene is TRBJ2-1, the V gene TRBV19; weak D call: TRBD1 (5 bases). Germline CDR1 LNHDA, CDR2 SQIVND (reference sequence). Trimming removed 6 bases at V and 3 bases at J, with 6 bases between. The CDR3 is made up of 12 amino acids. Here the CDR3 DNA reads TGTGCCAGTAGAGGGGACTACAATGAGCAGTTCTTC. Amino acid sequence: CASRGDYNEQFF.

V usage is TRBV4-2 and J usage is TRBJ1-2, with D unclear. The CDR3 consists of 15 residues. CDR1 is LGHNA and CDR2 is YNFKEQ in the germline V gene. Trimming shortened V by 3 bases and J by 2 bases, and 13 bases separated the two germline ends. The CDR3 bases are TGTGCCAGCAGCCAGATTGGGAATTCGAACTATGGCTACACCTTC. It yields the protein CASSQIGNSNYGYTF.

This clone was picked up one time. Written as DNA, the CDR3 is TGCAGCGTTGAAGGGATGGGGAACACTGAAGCTTTCTTT. It encodes CSVEGMGNTEAFF. The chain carries TRBV29-1 and TRBJ1-1; D remains ambiguous. The CDR3 runs 13 residues. Germline-derived CDR1 and CDR2 are SQVTM and ANQGSEA. V was trimmed by 1 base and J by 1 base, leaving 7 bases between them.

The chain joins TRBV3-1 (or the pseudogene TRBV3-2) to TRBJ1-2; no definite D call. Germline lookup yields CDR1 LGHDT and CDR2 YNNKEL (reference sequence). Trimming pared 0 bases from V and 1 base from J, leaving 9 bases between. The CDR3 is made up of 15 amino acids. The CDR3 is CASSQDARLNYGYTF. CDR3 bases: TGTGCCAGCAGCCAAGACGCCCGACTTAACTATGGCTACACCTTC.

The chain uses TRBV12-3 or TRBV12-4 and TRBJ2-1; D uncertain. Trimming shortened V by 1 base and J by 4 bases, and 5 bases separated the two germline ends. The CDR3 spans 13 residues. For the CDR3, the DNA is TGTGCCAGCAGTTTAGTCGGGTACAATGAGCAGTTCTTC. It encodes CASSLVGYNEQFF.

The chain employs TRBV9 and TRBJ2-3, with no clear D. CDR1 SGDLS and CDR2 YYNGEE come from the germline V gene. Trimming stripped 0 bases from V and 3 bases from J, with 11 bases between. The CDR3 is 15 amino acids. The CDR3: CASSVVGHGTDTQYF. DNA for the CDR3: TGTGCCAGCAGCGTAGTGGGCCACGGTACAGATACGCAGTATTTT.

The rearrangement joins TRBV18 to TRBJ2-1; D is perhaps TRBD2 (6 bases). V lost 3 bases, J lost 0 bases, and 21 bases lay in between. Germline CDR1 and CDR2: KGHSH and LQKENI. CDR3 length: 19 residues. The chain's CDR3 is CASSPKKGTPASSYNEQFF. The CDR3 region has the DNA TGTGCCAGCTCACCCAAGAAGGGGACTCCAGCGAGCTCCTACAATGAGCAGTTCTTC.

CDR3 DNA: TGTGCCAGCAGCTCCCGGGACCGACTTTCCTACGAGCAGTACTTC. This gives the protein CASSSRDRLSYEQYF. The V and J genes are TRBV7-9 and TRBJ2-7; possibly TRBD1 or TRBD2 for D (5 bases each). CDR3 length: 15 residues. The germline V gene has CDR1 SEHNR and CDR2 FQNEAQ (reference sequence). Trimming took 4 bases from V and 1 from J, leaving 14 bases between them.

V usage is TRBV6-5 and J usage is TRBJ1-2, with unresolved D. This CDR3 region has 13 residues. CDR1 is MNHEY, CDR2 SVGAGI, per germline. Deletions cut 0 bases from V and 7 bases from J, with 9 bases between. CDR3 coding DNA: TGTGCCAGCAGTTACTCCGCCGTGGGTGGCTACACCTTC. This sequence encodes CASSYSAVGGYTF.

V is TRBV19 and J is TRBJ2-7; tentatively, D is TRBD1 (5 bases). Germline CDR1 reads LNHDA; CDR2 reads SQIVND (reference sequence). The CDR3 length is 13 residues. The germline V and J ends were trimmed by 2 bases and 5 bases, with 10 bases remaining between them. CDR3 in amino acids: CASSIRSRDEQYF. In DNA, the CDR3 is TGTGCCAGTAGTATACGTTCCAGGGACGAGCAGTACTTC.

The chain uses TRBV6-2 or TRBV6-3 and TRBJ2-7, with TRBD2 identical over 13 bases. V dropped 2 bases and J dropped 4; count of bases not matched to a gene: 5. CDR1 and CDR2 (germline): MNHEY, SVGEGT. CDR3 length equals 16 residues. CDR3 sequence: CASSYGLAGVLYEQYF. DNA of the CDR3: TGTGCCAGCAGTTACGGACTAGCGGGAGTATTGTACGAGCAGTACTTC.

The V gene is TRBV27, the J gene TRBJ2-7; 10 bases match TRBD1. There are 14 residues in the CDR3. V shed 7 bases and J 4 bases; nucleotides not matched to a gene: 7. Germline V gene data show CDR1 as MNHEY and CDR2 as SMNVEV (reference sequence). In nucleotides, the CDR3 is TGTGCCAGCACCTCGACAGGGGGCAGTTACGAGCAGTACTTC. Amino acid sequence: CASTSTGGSYEQYF.